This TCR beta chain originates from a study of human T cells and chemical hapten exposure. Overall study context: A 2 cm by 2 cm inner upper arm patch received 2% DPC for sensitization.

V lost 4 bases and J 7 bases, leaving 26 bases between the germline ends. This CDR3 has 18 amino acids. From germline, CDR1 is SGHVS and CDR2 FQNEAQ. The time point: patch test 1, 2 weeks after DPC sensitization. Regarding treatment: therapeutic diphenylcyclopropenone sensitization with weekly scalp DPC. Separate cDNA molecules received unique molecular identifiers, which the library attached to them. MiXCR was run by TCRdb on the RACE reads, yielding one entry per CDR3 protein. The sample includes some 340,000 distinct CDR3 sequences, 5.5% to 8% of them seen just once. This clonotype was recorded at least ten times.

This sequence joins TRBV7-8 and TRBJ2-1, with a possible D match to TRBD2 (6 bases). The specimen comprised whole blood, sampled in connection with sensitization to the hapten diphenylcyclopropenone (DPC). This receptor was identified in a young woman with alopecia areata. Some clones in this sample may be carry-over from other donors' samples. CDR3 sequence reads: CASSSFPTSSRGRNEQFF. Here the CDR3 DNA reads TGTGCCAGCAGCTCCTTCCCGACTTCTAGCCGGGGGAGGAATGAGCAGTTCTTC. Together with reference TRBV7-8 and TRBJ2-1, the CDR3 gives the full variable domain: GAGVSQSPRYKVAKRGQDVALRCDPISGHVSLFWYQQALGQGPEFLTYFQNEAQLDKSGLPSDRFFAERPEGSVSTLKIQRTQQEDSAVYLCASSSFPTSSRGRNEQFFGPGTRLTVL.